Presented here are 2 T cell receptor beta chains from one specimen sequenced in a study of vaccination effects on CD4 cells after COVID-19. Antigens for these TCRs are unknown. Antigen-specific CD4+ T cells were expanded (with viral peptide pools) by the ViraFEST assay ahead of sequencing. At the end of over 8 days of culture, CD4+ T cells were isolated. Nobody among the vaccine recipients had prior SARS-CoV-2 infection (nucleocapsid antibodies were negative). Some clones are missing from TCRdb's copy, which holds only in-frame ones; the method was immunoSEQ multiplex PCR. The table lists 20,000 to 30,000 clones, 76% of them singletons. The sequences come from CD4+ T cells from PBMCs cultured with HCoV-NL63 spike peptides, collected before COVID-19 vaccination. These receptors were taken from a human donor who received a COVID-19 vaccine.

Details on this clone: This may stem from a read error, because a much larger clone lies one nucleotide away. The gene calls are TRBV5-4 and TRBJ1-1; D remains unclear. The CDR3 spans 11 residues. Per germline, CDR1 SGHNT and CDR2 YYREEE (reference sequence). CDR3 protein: CASSSNIEAFF. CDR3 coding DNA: TGTGCCAGCTCTTCGAACATTGAAGCTTTCTTT.

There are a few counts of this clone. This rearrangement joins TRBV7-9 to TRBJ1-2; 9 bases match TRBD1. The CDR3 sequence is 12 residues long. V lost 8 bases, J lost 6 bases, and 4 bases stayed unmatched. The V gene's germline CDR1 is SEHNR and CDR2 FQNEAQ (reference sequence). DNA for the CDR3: TGTGCCAGCGAGGGACAGGGTAATGGCTACACCTTC. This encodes CASEGQGNGYTF.